This T cell receptor beta chain was identified in a study of blood T cell repertoires in COVID-19. Resolution of symptoms, clearance, or two negative PCRs was present in recovered Cohort 3 donors. J lost 5 bases, V lost 4 bases, and 8 bases had no gene match. Per germline, CDR1 WSHSY and CDR2 SAAADI. This CDR3 region has 15 residues. The assay was immunoSEQ multiplex PCR, and TCRdb's table has in-frame clones only and misses some. The data contain some 490,000 clones, approximately 91% of them seen just once; the ten biggest clones take up under 9.5%. The sequencing input was PBMCs or T cells enriched from blood (not recorded which). V usage is TRBV10-2 and J usage is TRBJ2-1, with 7 bases aligning to TRBD2. This clonotype was sampled from a woman aged 60-75 years who had recovered from COVID-19. CDR3 sequence (DNA): TGCGCCAGCAGTGGTACAGCGGGGCACCACAATGAGCAGTTCTTC. It translates to CASSGTAGHHNEQFF.